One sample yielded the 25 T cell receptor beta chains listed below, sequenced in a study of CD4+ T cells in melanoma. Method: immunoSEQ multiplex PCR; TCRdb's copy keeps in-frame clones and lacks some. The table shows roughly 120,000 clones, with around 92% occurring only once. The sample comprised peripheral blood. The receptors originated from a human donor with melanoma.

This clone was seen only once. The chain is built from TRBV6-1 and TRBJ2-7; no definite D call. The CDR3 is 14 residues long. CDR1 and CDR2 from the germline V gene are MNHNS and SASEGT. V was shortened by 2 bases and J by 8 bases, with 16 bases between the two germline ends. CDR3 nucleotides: TGTGCCAGCAGTGAACGCTTGACGCACCGTCAGCAGTACTTC. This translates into CASSERLTHRQQYF.

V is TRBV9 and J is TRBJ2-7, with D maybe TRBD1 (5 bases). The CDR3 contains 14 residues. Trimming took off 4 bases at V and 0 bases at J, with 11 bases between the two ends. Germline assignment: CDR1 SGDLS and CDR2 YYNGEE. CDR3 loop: CASSPTVASYEQYF. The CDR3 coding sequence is TGTGCCAGCAGCCCGACAGTTGCCTCCTACGAGCAGTACTTC.

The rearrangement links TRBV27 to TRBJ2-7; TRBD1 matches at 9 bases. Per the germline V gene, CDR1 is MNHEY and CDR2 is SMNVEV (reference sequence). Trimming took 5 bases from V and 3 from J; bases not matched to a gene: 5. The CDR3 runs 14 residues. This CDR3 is CASSPLDRGYEQYF. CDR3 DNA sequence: TGTGCCAGCAGTCCCCTGGACAGGGGCTACGAGCAGTACTTC.

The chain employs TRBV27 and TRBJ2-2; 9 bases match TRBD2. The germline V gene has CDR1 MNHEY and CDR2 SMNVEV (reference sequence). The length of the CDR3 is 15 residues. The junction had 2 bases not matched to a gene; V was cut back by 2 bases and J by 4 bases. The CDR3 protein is CASSLLAGITGELFF. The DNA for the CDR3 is TGTGCCAGCAGTTTACTAGCGGGAATCACCGGGGAGCTGTTTTTT.

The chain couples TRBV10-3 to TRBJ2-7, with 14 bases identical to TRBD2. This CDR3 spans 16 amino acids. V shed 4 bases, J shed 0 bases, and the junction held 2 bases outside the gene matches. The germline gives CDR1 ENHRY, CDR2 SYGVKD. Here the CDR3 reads CAISAGTSGSSYEQYF. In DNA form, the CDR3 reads TGTGCCATCAGTGCCGGGACTAGCGGGAGCTCCTACGAGCAGTACTTC.

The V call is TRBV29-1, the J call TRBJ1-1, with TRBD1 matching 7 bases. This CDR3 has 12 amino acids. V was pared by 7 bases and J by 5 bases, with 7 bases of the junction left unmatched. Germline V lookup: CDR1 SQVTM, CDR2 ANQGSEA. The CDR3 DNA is TGCAGCGCTAGGACAGGAGGAACTGAAGCTTTCTTT. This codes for CSARTGGTEAFF.

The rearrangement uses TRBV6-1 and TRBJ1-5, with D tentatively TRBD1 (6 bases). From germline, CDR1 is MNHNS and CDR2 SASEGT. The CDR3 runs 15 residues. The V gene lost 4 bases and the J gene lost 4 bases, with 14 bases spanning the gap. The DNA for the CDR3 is TGTGCCAGCAGTGTCCGGGGACAACCTAATCAGCCCCAGCATTTT. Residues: CASSVRGQPNQPQHF.

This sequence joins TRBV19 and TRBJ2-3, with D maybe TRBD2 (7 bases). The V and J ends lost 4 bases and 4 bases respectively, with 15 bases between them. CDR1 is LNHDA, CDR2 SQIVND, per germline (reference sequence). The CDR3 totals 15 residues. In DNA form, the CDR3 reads TGTGCCAGTAGTAAGGGGGGGGGCCTGTCAGATACGCAGTATTTT. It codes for CASSKGGGLSDTQYF.

The CDR3 sequence: CASSDYGQAEQYF. The CDR3 DNA is TGTGCCAGCAGTGATTATGGACAGGCTGAGCAGTACTTC. The V gene is TRBV2, the J gene TRBJ2-7, with 7 bases that match TRBD1. Per the germline V gene, CDR1 is SNHLY and CDR2 is FYNNEI. This CDR3 spans 13 amino acids. After removal of 3 bases from V and 7 bases from J, the junction contained 6 bases not matched to a gene.

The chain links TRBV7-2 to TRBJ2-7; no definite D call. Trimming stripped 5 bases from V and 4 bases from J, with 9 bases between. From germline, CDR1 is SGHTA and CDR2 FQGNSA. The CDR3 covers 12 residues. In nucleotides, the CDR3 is TGTGCCAGCAGCCCTCAGAGATACGAGCAGTACTTC. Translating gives CASSPQRYEQYF.

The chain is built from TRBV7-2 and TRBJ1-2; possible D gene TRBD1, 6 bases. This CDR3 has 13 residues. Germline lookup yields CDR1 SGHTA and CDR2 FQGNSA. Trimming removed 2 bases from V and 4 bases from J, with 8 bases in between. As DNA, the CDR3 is TGTGCCAGCAGCTTATTGGACAGCTATGGCTACACCTTC. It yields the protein CASSLLDSYGYTF.

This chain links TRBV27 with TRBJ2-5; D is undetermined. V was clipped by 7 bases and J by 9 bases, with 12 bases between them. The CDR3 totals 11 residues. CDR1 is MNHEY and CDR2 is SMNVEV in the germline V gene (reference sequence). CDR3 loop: CASTNLKAQYF. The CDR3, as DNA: TGTGCCAGCACCAACCTTAAGGCCCAGTACTTC.

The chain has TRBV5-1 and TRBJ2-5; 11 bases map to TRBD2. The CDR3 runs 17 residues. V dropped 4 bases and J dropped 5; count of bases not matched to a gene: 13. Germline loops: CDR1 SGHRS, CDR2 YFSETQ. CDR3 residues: CASSQNGLAGTGETQYF. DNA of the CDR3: TGCGCCAGCAGCCAAAACGGACTAGCGGGTACCGGGGAGACCCAGTACTTC.

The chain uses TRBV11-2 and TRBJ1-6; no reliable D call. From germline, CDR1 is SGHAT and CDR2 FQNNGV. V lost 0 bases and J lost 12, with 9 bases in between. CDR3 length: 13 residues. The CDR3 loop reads CASSLDLPGPLHF. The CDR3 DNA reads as TGTGCCAGCAGCTTAGATCTTCCGGGACCCCTCCACTTT.

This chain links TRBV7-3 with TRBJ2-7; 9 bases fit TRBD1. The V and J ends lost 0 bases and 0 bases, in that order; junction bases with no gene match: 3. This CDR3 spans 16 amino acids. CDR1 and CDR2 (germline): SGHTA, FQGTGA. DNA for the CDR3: TGTGCCAGCAGCTTAACGGGACAGGGTCCCTCCTACGAGCAGTACTTC. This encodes CASSLTGQGPSYEQYF.

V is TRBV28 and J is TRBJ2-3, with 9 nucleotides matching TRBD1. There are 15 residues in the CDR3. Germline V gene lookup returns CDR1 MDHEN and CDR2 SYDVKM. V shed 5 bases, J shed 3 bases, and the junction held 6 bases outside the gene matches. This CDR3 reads CASSPGTGWTDTQYF. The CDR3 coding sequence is TGTGCCAGCAGTCCCGGGACAGGGTGGACAGATACGCAGTATTTT.

CDR3 region: CASSDGTTYGYTF. The CDR3 region has the DNA TGTGCCAGCAGTGATGGGACAACCTATGGCTACACCTTC. This chain links TRBV6-1 with TRBJ1-2; D perhaps matches TRBD1 (6 bases). V was trimmed by 3 bases and J by 4 bases, leaving 9 bases between them. The CDR3 length is 13 residues. Germline CDR1 and CDR2: MNHNS and SASEGT.

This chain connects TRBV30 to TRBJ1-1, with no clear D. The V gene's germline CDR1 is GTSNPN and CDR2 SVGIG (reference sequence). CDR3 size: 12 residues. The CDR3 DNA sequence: TGTACCGCCCAGGACGTTGGCACTGAAGCTTTCTTT. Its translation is CTAQDVGTEAFF.

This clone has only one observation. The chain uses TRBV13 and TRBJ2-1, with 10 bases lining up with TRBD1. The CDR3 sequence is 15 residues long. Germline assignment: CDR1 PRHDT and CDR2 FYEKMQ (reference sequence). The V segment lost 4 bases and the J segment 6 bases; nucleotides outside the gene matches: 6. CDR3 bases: TGTGCCAGCAGCTCGGGACAGGGGCTTGTCAATGAGCAGTTCTTC. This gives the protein CASSSGQGLVNEQFF.

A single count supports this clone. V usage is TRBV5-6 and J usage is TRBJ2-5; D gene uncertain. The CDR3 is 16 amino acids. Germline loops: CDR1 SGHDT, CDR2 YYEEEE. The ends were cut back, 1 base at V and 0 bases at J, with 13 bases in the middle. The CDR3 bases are TGTGCCAGCAGCTTGTATGGGCAGACCTACCAAGAGACCCAGTACTTC. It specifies CASSLYGQTYQETQYF.

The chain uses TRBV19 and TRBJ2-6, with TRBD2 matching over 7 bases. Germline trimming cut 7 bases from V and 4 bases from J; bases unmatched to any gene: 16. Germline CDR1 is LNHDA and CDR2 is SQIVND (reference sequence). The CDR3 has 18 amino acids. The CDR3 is CASTNPGGGPTGANVLTF. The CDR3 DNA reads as TGTGCCAGTACCAATCCGGGGGGAGGGCCGACGGGGGCCAACGTCCTGACTTTC.

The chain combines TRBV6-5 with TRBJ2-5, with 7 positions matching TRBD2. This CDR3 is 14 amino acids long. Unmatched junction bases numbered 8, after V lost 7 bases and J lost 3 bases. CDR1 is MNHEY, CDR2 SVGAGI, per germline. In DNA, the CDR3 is TGTGCCAGCACGACGTGGCTAGCGGAAGAGACCCAGTACTTC. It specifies CASTTWLAEETQYF.

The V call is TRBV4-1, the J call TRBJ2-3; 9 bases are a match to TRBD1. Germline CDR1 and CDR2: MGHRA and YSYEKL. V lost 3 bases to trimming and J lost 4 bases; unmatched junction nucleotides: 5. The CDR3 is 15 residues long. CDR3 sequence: CASSHQQGASDTQYF. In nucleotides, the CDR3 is TGCGCCAGCAGCCACCAACAGGGGGCGTCAGATACGCAGTATTTT.

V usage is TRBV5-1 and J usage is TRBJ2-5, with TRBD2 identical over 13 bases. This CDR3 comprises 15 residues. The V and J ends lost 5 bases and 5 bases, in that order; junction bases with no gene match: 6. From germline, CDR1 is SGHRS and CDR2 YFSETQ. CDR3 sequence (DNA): TGCGCCAGCAGAACTAGCGGGGGGGCCTATGAGACCCAGTACTTC. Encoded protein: CASRTSGGAYETQYF.

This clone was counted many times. CDR3 nucleotides: TGTGCCAGCAGCTTGAGCGCCTACACTGAAGCTTTCTTT. Translated, it gives CASSLSAYTEAFF. This chain joins TRBV7-3 and TRBJ1-1; D not resolved. V lost 3 bases and J 3 bases, leaving 8 bases between the germline ends. Germline V gene data show CDR1 as SGHTA and CDR2 as FQGTGA. The CDR3 has 13 residues.